Listed below are T cell receptor beta chains from one sample, sequenced in a study of response to subunit inactivated influenza vaccine. In TCRdb, the RT-PCR reads were re-called with MiXCR into one record per CDR3 protein. The sample comprises about 700,000 distinct CDR3 sequences, about 14% of which are singletons, and roughly 7.2% rests with the top ten. The material was PBMCs from blood, obtained about 14 days before vaccination. These receptors originate from a man aged 50 to 59 who received an inactivated influenza vaccine. Both conserved end residues are part of each CDR3. A D gene is named only where the DNA matches it firmly. Rows may omit the clone size; those that give it use once, few, many or a size class.

d_gene: NA; abundance: NA; v_gene: TRBV7-2; j_gene: TRBJ2-3; CDR3aa: CASSRQVSSTDTQYF; CDR3nt: TGTGCCAGCAGCCGACAGGTCTCTAGCACAGATACGCAGTATTTT
d_gene: TRBD2; abundance: NA; v_gene: TRBV14; j_gene: TRBJ2-1; CDR3aa: CASSQDPASGRALVNEQFF; CDR3nt: TGTGCCAGCAGCCAAGATCCGGCTAGCGGGAGGGCCCTCGTCAATGAGCAGTTCTTC
d_gene: TRBD1; abundance: NA; v_gene: TRBV19; j_gene: TRBJ2-7; CDR3aa: CARPGQPSYEQYF; CDR3nt: TGTGCCAGACCGGGACAGCCCTCCTACGAGCAGTACTTC
d_gene: TRBD2; abundance: few; v_gene: TRBV20-1; j_gene: TRBJ2-1; CDR3aa: CSALATTSGLVSYNEQFF; CDR3nt: TGCAGTGCCCTCGCTACAACTAGCGGGCTGGTCTCCTACAATGAGCAGTTCTTC
d_gene: NA; abundance: few; v_gene: TRBV7-2; j_gene: TRBJ2-2; CDR3aa: CASSLGQWTGELFF; CDR3nt: TGTGCCAGCAGCCTAGGACAGTGGACCGGGGAGCTGTTTTTT
d_gene: NA; abundance: NA; v_gene: TRBV7-7; j_gene: TRBJ2-3; CDR3aa: CASSQGPIQDTQYF; CDR3nt: TGTGCCAGCAGCCAAGGCCCTATTCAAGATACGCAGTATTTT
d_gene: TRBD1; abundance: many; v_gene: TRBV12-3/TRBV12-4; j_gene: TRBJ2-1; CDR3aa: CASKPGTGYHEQFF; CDR3nt: TGTGCCAGCAAACCCGGGACAGGGTATCATGAGCAGTTCTTC
d_gene: NA; abundance: few; v_gene: TRBV5-1; j_gene: TRBJ1-1; CDR3aa: CASSFGAVNTEAFF; CDR3nt: TGCGCCAGCAGCTTCGGCGCTGTGAACACTGAAGCTTTCTTT
d_gene: NA; abundance: NA; v_gene: TRBV7-2; j_gene: TRBJ2-3; CDR3aa: CASRMTSTDTQYF; CDR3nt: TGTGCCAGCAGGATGACTAGCACAGATACGCAGTATTTT
d_gene: NA; abundance: NA; v_gene: TRBV14; j_gene: TRBJ2-5; CDR3aa: CASSQDSIQGTQYF; CDR3nt: TGTGCCAGCAGCCAAGACAGCATACAAGGGACCCAGTACTTC
d_gene: NA; abundance: few; v_gene: TRBV4-3; j_gene: TRBJ2-6; CDR3aa: CASSQAPQGTGANVLTF; CDR3nt: TGCGCCAGCAGCCAAGCGCCGCAGGGGACTGGGGCCAACGTCCTGACTTTC
d_gene: TRBD2; abundance: many; v_gene: TRBV10-3; j_gene: TRBJ2-5; CDR3aa: CAISETSGGQETQYF; CDR3nt: TGTGCCATCAGTGAGACTAGCGGGGGGCAAGAGACCCAGTACTTC
d_gene: TRBD2; abundance: few; v_gene: TRBV14; j_gene: TRBJ2-2; CDR3aa: CASSRGPSGRTGELFF; CDR3nt: TGTGCCAGCAGCCGGGGGCCTAGCGGGAGAACCGGGGAGCTGTTTTTT
d_gene: NA; abundance: few; v_gene: TRBV20-1; j_gene: TRBJ2-1; CDR3aa: CSVRTGRFYNEQFF; CDR3nt: TGCAGTGTGAGAACGGGACGCTTTTACAATGAGCAGTTCTTC
d_gene: NA; abundance: many; v_gene: TRBV12-3/TRBV12-4; j_gene: TRBJ2-7; CDR3aa: CASSFWLGEQYF; CDR3nt: TGTGCCAGCAGTTTCTGGCTAGGCGAGCAGTACTTC
d_gene: TRBD2; abundance: many; v_gene: TRBV6-1; j_gene: TRBJ2-2; CDR3aa: CASSPYSGGAGELFF; CDR3nt: TGTGCCAGCAGTCCTTATAGCGGGGGTGCCGGGGAGCTGTTTTTT
d_gene: TRBD1; abundance: NA; v_gene: TRBV4-3; j_gene: TRBJ2-1; CDR3aa: CASSQTGASYNEQFF; CDR3nt: TGCGCCAGCAGCCAAACAGGGGCATCCTACAATGAGCAGTTCTTC
d_gene: NA; abundance: few; v_gene: TRBV4-3; j_gene: TRBJ2-6; CDR3aa: CASSQDPPDSHGANVLTF; CDR3nt: TGCGCCAGCAGCCAAGATCCCCCGGACAGCCATGGGGCCAACGTCCTGACTTTC
d_gene: TRBD2; abundance: NA; v_gene: TRBV10-2; j_gene: TRBJ2-3; CDR3aa: CASSESKSSGGTDTQYF; CDR3nt: TGCGCCAGCAGTGAGTCGAAGTCCAGCGGGGGCACAGATACGCAGTATTTT
d_gene: NA; abundance: NA; v_gene: TRBV29-1; j_gene: TRBJ2-7; CDR3aa: CSVEVPGRRREQYF; CDR3nt: TGCAGCGTTGAAGTCCCAGGGAGACGACGCGAGCAGTACTTC
d_gene: NA; abundance: NA; v_gene: TRBV11-2; j_gene: TRBJ2-5; CDR3aa: CASSLVQLALQETQYF; CDR3nt: TGTGCCAGCAGCTTAGTCCAGCTAGCGCTCCAAGAGACCCAGTACTTC
d_gene: NA; abundance: many; v_gene: TRBV4-2; j_gene: TRBJ2-2; CDR3aa: CASSPMGVAPNTGELFF; CDR3nt: TGTGCCAGCAGCCCCATGGGTGTGGCACCGAACACCGGGGAGCTGTTTTTT
d_gene: NA; abundance: NA; v_gene: TRBV11-2; j_gene: TRBJ2-1; CDR3aa: CASRSIRWGSYNEQFF; CDR3nt: TGTGCCAGCAGGAGTATTAGGTGGGGTTCCTACAATGAGCAGTTCTTC
d_gene: NA; abundance: few; v_gene: TRBV15; j_gene: TRBJ1-1; CDR3aa: CATSSGPVGNTEAFF; CDR3nt: TGTGCCACCAGCTCCGGACCCGTTGGCAACACTGAAGCTTTCTTT
d_gene: NA; abundance: NA; v_gene: TRBV5-1; j_gene: TRBJ1-1; CDR3aa: CASSRNPGTTEAFF; CDR3nt: TGCGCCAGCAGCCGGAATCCGGGGACGACTGAAGCTTTCTTT
d_gene: NA; abundance: few; v_gene: TRBV5-1; j_gene: TRBJ2-3; CDR3aa: CASSSGRPTSTDTQYF; CDR3nt: TGCGCCAGCAGCTCTGGACGGCCTACTAGCACAGATACGCAGTATTTT
d_gene: TRBD2; abundance: NA; v_gene: TRBV4-1; j_gene: TRBJ2-1; CDR3aa: CASAGLANEQFF; CDR3nt: TGCGCCAGCGCCGGACTAGCCAATGAGCAGTTCTTC
d_gene: TRBD1; abundance: few; v_gene: TRBV5-5; j_gene: TRBJ2-2; CDR3aa: CASSIRTGTNTGELFF; CDR3nt: TGTGCCAGCAGCATCCGGACAGGGACGAACACCGGGGAGCTGTTTTTT
d_gene: NA; abundance: NA; v_gene: TRBV6-2/TRBV6-3; j_gene: TRBJ2-5; CDR3aa: CAGRSWGEETQYF; CDR3nt: TGTGCCGGACGGTCTTGGGGGGAAGAGACCCAGTACTTC
d_gene: NA; abundance: many; v_gene: TRBV5-1; j_gene: TRBJ1-1; CDR3aa: CASSLAGAMNTEAFF; CDR3nt: TGCGCCAGCAGCTTGGCCGGGGCAATGAACACTGAAGCTTTCTTT
d_gene: NA; abundance: many; v_gene: TRBV29-1; j_gene: TRBJ2-7; CDR3aa: CSVEWTGSYEQYF; CDR3nt: TGCAGCGTTGAATGGACGGGTTCCTACGAGCAGTACTTC
d_gene: NA; abundance: few; v_gene: TRBV15; j_gene: TRBJ1-1; CDR3aa: CATSTYGANTEAFF; CDR3nt: TGTGCCACCAGCACCTACGGGGCGAACACTGAAGCTTTCTTT
d_gene: TRBD1; abundance: NA; v_gene: TRBV7-2; j_gene: TRBJ1-4; CDR3aa: CASSSGQGGNEKLFF; CDR3nt: TGTGCCAGCAGCTCCGGACAGGGCGGAAATGAAAAACTGTTTTTT
d_gene: NA; abundance: NA; v_gene: TRBV10-3; j_gene: TRBJ2-7; CDR3aa: CAIRPDGYEQYF; CDR3nt: TGTGCCATCAGACCCGACGGATACGAGCAGTACTTC
d_gene: NA; abundance: many; v_gene: TRBV7-9; j_gene: TRBJ2-6; CDR3aa: CASSTGQNINPLSGANVLTF; CDR3nt: TGTGCCAGCAGCACCGGACAGAATATAAACCCACTCTCTGGGGCCAACGTCCTGACTTTC
d_gene: NA; abundance: NA; v_gene: TRBV5-5; j_gene: TRBJ1-6; CDR3aa: CASSLKTGSSYNSPLHF; CDR3nt: TGTGCCAGCAGCTTAAAGACGGGAAGCTCCTATAATTCACCCCTCCACTTT
d_gene: NA; abundance: NA; v_gene: TRBV7-2; j_gene: TRBJ2-3; CDR3aa: CASSLGMGTDTQYF; CDR3nt: TGTGCCAGCAGCTTGGGGATGGGGACAGATACGCAGTATTTT
d_gene: NA; abundance: few; v_gene: TRBV4-3; j_gene: TRBJ2-7; CDR3aa: CASSQDPGTSYEQYF; CDR3nt: TGCGCCAGCAGCCAAGATCCTGGCACCTCCTACGAGCAGTACTTC
d_gene: NA; abundance: few; v_gene: TRBV18; j_gene: TRBJ2-1; CDR3aa: CASSPRDSSHNEQFF; CDR3nt: TGTGCCAGCTCACCGCGGGACTCGAGCCACAATGAGCAGTTCTTC
d_gene: TRBD1; abundance: NA; v_gene: TRBV12-3/TRBV12-4; j_gene: TRBJ1-1; CDR3aa: CASSLTAGGTEAFF; CDR3nt: TGTGCCAGCAGCCTAACTGCAGGGGGCACTGAAGCTTTCTTT
d_gene: TRBD2; abundance: NA; v_gene: TRBV20-1; j_gene: TRBJ2-3; CDR3aa: CSVLAGRTDTQYF; CDR3nt: TGCAGTGTCCTAGCGGGAAGGACAGATACGCAGTATTTT
d_gene: NA; abundance: NA; v_gene: TRBV7-6; j_gene: TRBJ2-1; CDR3aa: CASSLAPGMEVDEQFF; CDR3nt: TGTGCCAGCAGCTTAGCGCCCGGGATGGAAGTCGATGAGCAGTTCTTC